Described below is a single T cell receptor (beta chain) sequence and its context. Libraries were prepared by immunoSEQ multiplex PCR; TCRdb keeps only in-frame clonotypes and omits some of them. The sample carries about 59,000 clones, around 79% recorded once. This record comes from a study of blood T cell repertoires in COVID-19. Germline V lookup: CDR1 SEHNR, CDR2 FQNEAQ (reference sequence). The trim removed 5 bases at V and 2 bases at J, leaving 9 bases unmatched. The CDR3 sequence is 15 residues long. The sequenced material came from peripheral blood. The rearrangement links TRBV7-9 to TRBJ2-7; 7 bases align to TRBD1. The sequence was obtained from a woman aged 45-60 years with active or convalescent COVID-19. CDR3 sequence (DNA): TGTGCCAGCAGCCCGCCGACAGGGACCACCTACGAGCAGTACTTC. Amino acids: CASSPPTGTTYEQYF.